The T cell receptor (beta chain) under discussion was sequenced for a study of beta chain features in type 1 diabetes. TCRB transcripts that were expressed got sequenced, as all of the isolated RNA had been reverse transcribed. Sequencing was performed with immunoSEQ multiplex PCR; in TCRdb, only in-frame clones are kept and a portion is missing. This repertoire shows a few hundred thousand clones, around a tenth found once; its top ten account for 0.55% to 0.75%. This CDR3 contains 14 residues. Per the germline V gene, CDR1 is SSHAT and CDR2 is FNYEAQ (reference sequence). Study results and caveats: In all four CD4+ subsets, TCRB CDR3 length was significantly, moderately reduced in type 1 diabetes.

This clone has at least ten counts. What it binds is not known. One end of the junction does not line up with germline, which may come from a read error. The sample carries other DNA sequences with the same CDR3. The sample taken for sequencing was central memory CD4+ T cells from blood. This receptor was identified in a man aged 25 to 40 with type 1 diabetes. V is TRBV7-7 and J is TRBJ2-7; D not resolved. As DNA, the CDR3 is TGTGCTAGCAGCTTAGGAGAGAAAGGCTACGAGCAGTACTTC. Its protein is CASSLGEKGYEQYF.